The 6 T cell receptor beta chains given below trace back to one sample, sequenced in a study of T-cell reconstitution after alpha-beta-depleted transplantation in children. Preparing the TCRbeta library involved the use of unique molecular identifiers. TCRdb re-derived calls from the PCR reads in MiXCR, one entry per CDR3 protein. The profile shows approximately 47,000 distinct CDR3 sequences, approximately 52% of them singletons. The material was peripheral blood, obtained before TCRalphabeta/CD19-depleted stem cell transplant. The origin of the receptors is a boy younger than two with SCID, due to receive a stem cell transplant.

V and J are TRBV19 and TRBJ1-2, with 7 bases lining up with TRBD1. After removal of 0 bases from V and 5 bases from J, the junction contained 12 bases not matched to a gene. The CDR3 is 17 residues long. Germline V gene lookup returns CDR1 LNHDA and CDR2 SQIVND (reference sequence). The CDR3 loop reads CASSIDAADRVLYGYTF. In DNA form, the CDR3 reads TGTGCCAGTAGTATAGATGCCGCTGACAGGGTATTGTATGGCTACACCTTC.

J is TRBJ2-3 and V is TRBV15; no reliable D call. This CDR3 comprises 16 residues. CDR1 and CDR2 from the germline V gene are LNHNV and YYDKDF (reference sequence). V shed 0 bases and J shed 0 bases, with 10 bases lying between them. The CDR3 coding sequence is TGTGCCACCAGCAGAGATCCCGGCAGGAGCACAGATACGCAGTATTTT. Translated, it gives CATSRDPGRSTDTQYF.

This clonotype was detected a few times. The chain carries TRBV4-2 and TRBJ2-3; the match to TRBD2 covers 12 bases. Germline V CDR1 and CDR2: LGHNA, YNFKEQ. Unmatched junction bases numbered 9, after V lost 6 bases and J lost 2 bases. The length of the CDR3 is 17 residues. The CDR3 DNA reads TGTGCCAGCAGGCCCCTATCTAGCGGGGGGGCCACAGATACGCAGTATTTT. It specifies CASRPLSSGGATDTQYF.

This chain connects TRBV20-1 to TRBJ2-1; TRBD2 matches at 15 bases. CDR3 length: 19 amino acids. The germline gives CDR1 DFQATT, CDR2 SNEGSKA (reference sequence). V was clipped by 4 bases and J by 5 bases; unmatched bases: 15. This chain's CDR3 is CSATKGTSGGLMRNNEQFF. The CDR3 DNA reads TGCAGTGCTACGAAGGGGACTAGCGGGGGGCTGATGAGGAACAATGAGCAGTTCTTC.

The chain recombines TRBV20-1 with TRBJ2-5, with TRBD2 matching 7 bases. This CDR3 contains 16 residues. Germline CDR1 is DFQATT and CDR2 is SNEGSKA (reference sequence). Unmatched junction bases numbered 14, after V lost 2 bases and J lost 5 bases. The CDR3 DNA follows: TGCAGTGCTAGAAGGTTTGGCGGGGGTTCCGTTGAGACCCAGTACTTC. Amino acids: CSARRFGGGSVETQYF.

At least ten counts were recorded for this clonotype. CDR3 nucleotide sequence: TGTGCCAGCAGCCCTCAGAGAGGGGAGGGAGAGACCCAGTACTTC. Its translation: CASSPQRGEGETQYF. The genes are TRBV4-2 and TRBJ2-5; 7 bases match TRBD2. Germline V lookup: CDR1 LGHNA, CDR2 YNFKEQ. The CDR3 contains 15 residues. The J segment lost 4 bases and the V segment lost 4 bases, leaving 9 bases of the junction unmatched.